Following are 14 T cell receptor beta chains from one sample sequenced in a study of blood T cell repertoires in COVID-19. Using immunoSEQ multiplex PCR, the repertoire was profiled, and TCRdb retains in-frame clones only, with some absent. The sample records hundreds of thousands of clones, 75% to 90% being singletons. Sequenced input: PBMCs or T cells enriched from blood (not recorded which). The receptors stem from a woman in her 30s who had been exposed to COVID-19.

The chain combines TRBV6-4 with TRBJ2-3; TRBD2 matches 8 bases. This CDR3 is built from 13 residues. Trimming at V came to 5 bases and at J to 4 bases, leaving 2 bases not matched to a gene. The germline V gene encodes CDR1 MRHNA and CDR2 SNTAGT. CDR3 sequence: CASSFSGADTQYF. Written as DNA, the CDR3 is TGTGCCAGCAGTTTTAGCGGGGCAGATACGCAGTATTTT.

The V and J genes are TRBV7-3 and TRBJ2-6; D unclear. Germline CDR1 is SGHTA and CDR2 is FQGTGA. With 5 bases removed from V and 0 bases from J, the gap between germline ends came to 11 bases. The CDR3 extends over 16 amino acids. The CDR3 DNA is TGTGCCAGCAGCCCATGGGCTAACTCTGGGGCCAACGTCCTGACTTTC. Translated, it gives CASSPWANSGANVLTF.

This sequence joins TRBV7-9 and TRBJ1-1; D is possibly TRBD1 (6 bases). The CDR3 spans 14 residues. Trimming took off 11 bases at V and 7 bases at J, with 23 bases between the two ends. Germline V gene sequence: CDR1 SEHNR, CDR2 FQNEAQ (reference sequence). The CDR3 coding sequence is TGTGCCTCCAAGGGGGGGCACCCGGAGAGTGAAGCTTTCTTT. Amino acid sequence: CASKGGHPESEAFF.

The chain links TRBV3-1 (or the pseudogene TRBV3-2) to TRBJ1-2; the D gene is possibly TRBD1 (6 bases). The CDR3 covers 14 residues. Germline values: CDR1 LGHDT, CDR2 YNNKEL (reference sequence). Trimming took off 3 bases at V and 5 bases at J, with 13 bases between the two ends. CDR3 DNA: TGTGCCAGCAGCCACTCCGGGACATCGTATGGCTACACCTTC. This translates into CASSHSGTSYGYTF.

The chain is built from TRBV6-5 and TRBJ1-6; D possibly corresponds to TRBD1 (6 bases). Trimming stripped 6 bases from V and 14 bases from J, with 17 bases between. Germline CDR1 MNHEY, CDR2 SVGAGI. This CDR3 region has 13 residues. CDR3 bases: TGTGCCAGCAGAGCGGAACTTACAGGGTCCCTCCACTTT. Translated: CASRAELTGSLHF.

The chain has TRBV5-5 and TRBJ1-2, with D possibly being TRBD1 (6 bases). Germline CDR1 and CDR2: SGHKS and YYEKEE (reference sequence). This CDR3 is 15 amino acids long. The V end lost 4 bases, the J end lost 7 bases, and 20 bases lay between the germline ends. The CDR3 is CASSHGPAGASGYTF. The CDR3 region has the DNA TGTGCCAGCAGCCACGGACCTGCAGGGGCATCTGGCTACACCTTC.

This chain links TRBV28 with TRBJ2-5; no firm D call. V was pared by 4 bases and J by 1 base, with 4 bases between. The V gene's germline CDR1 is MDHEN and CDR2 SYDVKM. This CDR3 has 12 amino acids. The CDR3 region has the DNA TGTGCCAGCAGTTACGGCCAAGAGACCCAGTACTTC. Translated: CASSYGQETQYF. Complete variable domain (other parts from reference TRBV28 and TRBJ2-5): DVKVTQSSRYLVKRTGEKVFLECVQDMDHENMFWYRQDPGLGLRLIYFSYDVKMKEKGDIPEGYSVSREKKERFSLILESASTNQTSMYLCASSYGQETQYFGPGTRLLVL.

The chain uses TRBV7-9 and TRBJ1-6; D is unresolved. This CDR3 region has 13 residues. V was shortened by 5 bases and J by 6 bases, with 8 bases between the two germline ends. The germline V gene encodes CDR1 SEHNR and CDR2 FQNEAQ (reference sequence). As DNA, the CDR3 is TGTGCCAGCAGCCAAGTAGCTAATTCACCCCTCCACTTT. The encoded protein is CASSQVANSPLHF.

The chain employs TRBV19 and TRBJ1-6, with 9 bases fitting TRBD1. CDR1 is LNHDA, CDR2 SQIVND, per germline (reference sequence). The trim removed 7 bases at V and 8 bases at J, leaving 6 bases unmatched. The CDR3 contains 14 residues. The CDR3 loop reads CASTRDREDSPLHF. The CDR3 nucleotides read TGTGCCAGTACGAGGGACAGGGAGGATTCACCCCTCCACTTT.

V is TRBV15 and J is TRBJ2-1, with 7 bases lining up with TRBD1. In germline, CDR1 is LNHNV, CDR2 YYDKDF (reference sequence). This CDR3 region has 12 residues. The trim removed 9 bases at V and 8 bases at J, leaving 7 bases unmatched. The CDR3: CATAGGSDEQFF. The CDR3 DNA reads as TGTGCCACTGCAGGGGGAAGCGATGAGCAGTTCTTC.

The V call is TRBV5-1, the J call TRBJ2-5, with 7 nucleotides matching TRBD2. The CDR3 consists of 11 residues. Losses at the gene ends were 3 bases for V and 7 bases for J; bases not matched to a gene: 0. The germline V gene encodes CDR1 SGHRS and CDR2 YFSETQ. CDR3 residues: CASSSGGTQYF. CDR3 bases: TGCGCCAGCAGCTCGGGGGGGACCCAGTACTTC.

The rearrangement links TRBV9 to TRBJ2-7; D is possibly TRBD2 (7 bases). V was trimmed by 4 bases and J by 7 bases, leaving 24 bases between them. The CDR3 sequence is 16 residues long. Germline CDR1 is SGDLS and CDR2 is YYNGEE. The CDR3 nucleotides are TGTGCCAGCAGCCTCACGATAGGGGGGGCCACCGTGGAGCAGTACTTC. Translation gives CASSLTIGGATVEQYF.

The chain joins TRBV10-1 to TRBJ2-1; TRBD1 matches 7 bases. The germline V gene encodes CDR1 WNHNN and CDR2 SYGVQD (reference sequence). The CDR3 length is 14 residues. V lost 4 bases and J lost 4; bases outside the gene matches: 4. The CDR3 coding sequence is TGCGCCAGCAGTGGAGCAGGGGGATACAATGAGCAGTTCTTC. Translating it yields CASSGAGGYNEQFF.

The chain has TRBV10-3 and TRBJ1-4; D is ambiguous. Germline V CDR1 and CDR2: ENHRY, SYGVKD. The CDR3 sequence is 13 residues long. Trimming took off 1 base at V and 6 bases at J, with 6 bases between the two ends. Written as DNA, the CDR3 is TGTGCCATCAGTGAGTACCGGTATGAAAAACTGTTTTTT. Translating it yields CAISEYRYEKLFF.